This T cell receptor beta chain was obtained from a study of metastatic and nonmetastatic thyroid tumors. Study information: Malignant thyroid and benign thyroid patients provided blood and tumor or nodule tissue whose repertoires were compared.

Before thyroid surgery, none of the patients had received any treatment. As handled by the study authors: It was from CDR3 differences across clinicopathological groups that a distant-metastasis classifier for papillary thyroid cancer was built. TCRdb ran MiXCR on the PCR reads. These V and J calls originate from TCRdb's pipeline instead of the authors' own analysis. Counted here are around 23,000 clones, roughly 14% occurring once; the ten biggest clones make up around 15%. Study results and limitations: Within blood and tumor, benign nodules reportedly had significantly lower TCR beta diversity than malignant thyroid tumors did.

CDR1 is MNHNS and CDR2 is SASEGT in the germline V gene. This CDR3 contains 15 residues. In regard to this clone: Its antigen remains unknown. At one end the junction does not follow the germline gene, possibly because of a read error.

This sequence originates from a female donor with papillary thyroid cancer or a benign thyroid nodule (not recorded which). Some clones in this sample may be carry-over from other donors' samples. This chain joins TRBV6-1 and TRBJ1-4, with D possibly being TRBD1 (5 bases). The sequencing input was tumor tissue. The CDR3 is CAITGGGHLNEKLLF. CDR3 DNA: TGTGCCATCACGGGGGGGGGTCACTTGAATGAAAAACTGCTTTTT.